A selection of T cell receptor beta chains follows, all from one sample in a study of blood T cell repertoires in COVID-19. Sequencing was performed with immunoSEQ multiplex PCR; in TCRdb, only in-frame clones are kept and a portion is missing. Of some 240,000 clones in the sample, 82% were seen once. Sequenced sample: peripheral blood. These receptors were taken from an older woman with active or convalescent COVID-19. Each CDR3 is given with its conserved first and last residue. D genes are given only for firm matches. Some rows have no size entry. The others give once, few or many, or a class for an expanded clone.

>TRBV2|TRBJ1-1|NA|NA
CASSGSQGLVKAFF
TGTGCCAGCAGTGGGTCACAGGGATTAGTTAAAGCTTTCTTT
>TRBV9|TRBJ2-3|NA|NA
CASARGDTQYF
TGTGCCAGCGCCAGAGGAGATACGCAGTATTTT
>TRBV30|TRBJ2-1|NA|TRBD2
CAWSGTSGGERYNEQFF
TGTGCCTGGAGTGGGACTAGCGGGGGGGAACGCTACAATGAGCAGTTCTTC
>TRBV29-1|TRBJ2-7|few|NA
CSARDYEQYF
TGCAGCGCCAGGGACTACGAGCAGTACTTC
>TRBV12-5|TRBJ1-3|NA|NA
CASGLWGGGGNTIYF
TGTGCTAGTGGTTTGTGGGGGGGTGGTGGAAACACCATATATTTT
>TRBV4-1|TRBJ2-5|NA|TRBD2
CASSQERIAGGQETQYF
TGCGCCAGCAGCCAAGAAAGAATAGCGGGGGGGCAAGAGACCCAGTACTTC
>TRBV7-9|TRBJ2-5|few|NA
CASSQRGPGRTQYF
TGTGCCAGCAGCCAAAGAGGGCCCGGGAGGACCCAGTACTTC
>TRBV2|TRBJ1-2|NA|NA
CAGGAGPLNYGYTF
TGTGCTGGAGGAGCCGGACCGCTAAACTATGGCTACACCTTC
>TRBV15|TRBJ1-1|NA|NA
CATSRVPSGEAFF
TGTGCCACCAGCAGGGTCCCTAGCGGTGAAGCTTTCTTT
>TRBV6-5|TRBJ2-3|NA|TRBD1
CASSLDRATDTQYF
TGTGCCAGCAGTCTAGACAGGGCGACAGATACGCAGTATTTT
>TRBV25-1|TRBJ1-1|NA|NA
CASSELSGGWNTEAFF
TGTGCCAGCAGTGAATTAAGCGGGGGGTGGAACACTGAAGCTTTCTTT
>TRBV28|TRBJ2-7|NA|NA
CASSLGGQSLMGEQYF
TGTGCCAGCAGTTTGGGGGGACAGTCCCTAATGGGGGAGCAGTACTTC
>TRBV6-2/TRBV6-3|TRBJ1-1|NA|TRBD1
CASSYRGTGMNTEAFF
TGTGCCAGCAGTTACCGGGGGACAGGCATGAACACTGAAGCTTTCTTT
>TRBV23-1|TRBJ2-3|NA|NA
CASSRGPDTQYF
TGCGCCAGCAGTCGAGGGCCAGATACGCAGTATTTT
>TRBV4-1|TRBJ1-5|NA|TRBD1
CASSQEFAGGRQPQHF
TGCGCCAGCAGCCAAGAGTTTGCAGGGGGACGTCAGCCCCAGCATTTT
>TRBV18|TRBJ1-2|NA|TRBD1
CASSPSGQGGYGYTF
TGTGCCAGCTCACCATCGGGACAGGGAGGCTATGGCTACACCTTC
>TRBV27|TRBJ1-1|once|NA
CASSLHGANTEAFF
TGTGCCAGCAGTTTACATGGGGCGAACACTGAAGCTTTCTTT
>TRBV28|TRBJ1-1|NA|TRBD1
CASNTGTGVQAFF
TGTGCCAGCAATACCGGGACAGGGGTCCAAGCTTTCTTT
>TRBV6-1|TRBJ2-2|few|TRBD1
CASSDGTAGELFF
TGTGCCAGCAGTGATGGGACAGCCGGGGAGCTGTTTTTT
>TRBV9|TRBJ1-1|NA|NA
CASASPGGYEAFF
TGTGCCAGCGCCAGTCCGGGGGGATATGAAGCTTTCTTT
>TRBV9|TRBJ2-3|NA|TRBD2
CASSVAGGGGNTQYF
TGTGCCAGCAGCGTAGCGGGGGGGGGCGGGAATACGCAGTATTTT
>TRBV18|TRBJ2-7|NA|TRBD1
CASSPTGAYEQYF
TGTGCCAGCTCACCGACAGGGGCCTACGAGCAGTACTTC
>TRBV7-9|TRBJ1-4|NA|TRBD1
CASTGGSNEKLFF
TGTGCCAGTACAGGGGGATCTAATGAAAAACTGTTTTTT
>TRBV5-1|TRBJ2-1|NA|TRBD1
CASSQGQGAGEQFF
TGCGCCAGCAGTCAAGGACAGGGGGCTGGTGAGCAGTTCTTC
>TRBV2|TRBJ2-7|NA|NA
CASAWHQSYEQYF
TGTGCCAGCGCTTGGCACCAATCCTACGAGCAGTACTTC
>TRBV19|TRBJ2-5|once|TRBD2
CASSATSRRETQYF
TGTGCCAGTAGTGCGACTAGCCGTCGGGAGACCCAGTACTTC
>TRBV7-2|TRBJ2-7|NA|NA
CATGQGGEQYF
TGTGCCACCGGGCAGGGTGGCGAGCAGTACTTC